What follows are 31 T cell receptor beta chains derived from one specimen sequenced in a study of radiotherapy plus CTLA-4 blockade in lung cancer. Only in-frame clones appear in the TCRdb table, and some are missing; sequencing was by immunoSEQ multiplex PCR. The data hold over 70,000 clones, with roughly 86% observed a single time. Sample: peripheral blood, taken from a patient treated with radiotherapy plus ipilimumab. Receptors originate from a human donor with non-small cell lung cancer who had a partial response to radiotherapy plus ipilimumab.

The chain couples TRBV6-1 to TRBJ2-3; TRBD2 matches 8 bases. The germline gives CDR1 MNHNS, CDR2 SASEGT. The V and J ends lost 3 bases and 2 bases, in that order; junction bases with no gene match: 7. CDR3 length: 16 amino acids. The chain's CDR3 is CASSESSGGFTDTQYF. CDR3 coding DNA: TGTGCCAGCAGTGAGTCGAGCGGGGGATTCACAGATACGCAGTATTTT.

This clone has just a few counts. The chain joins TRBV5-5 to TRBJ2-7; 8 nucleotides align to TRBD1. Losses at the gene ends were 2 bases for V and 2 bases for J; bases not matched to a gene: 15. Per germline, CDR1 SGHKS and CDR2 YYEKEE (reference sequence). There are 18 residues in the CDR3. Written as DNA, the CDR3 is TGTGCCAGCAGCTTTAGGGAAATAGGGGACAGGCTGACCTACGAGCAGTACGTC. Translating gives CASSFREIGDRLTYEQYV.

DNA of the CDR3: TGTGCCAGTAGTATCGGGGGTCCCTACAATGAGCAGTTCTTC. It is translated as CASSIGGPYNEQFF. The gene calls are TRBV19 and TRBJ2-1; TRBD2 might be the D (6 bases). The germline V gene encodes CDR1 LNHDA and CDR2 SQIVND (reference sequence). Trimming shortened V by 3 bases and J by 2 bases, and 8 bases separated the two germline ends. There are 14 residues in the CDR3.

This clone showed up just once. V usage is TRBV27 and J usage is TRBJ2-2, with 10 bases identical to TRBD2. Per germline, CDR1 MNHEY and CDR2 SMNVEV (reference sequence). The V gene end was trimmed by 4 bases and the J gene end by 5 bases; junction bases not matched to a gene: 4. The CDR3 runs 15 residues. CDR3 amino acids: CASSSSGRGTGELFF. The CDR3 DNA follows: TGTGCCAGCAGTTCTAGCGGGAGAGGTACCGGGGAGCTGTTTTTT.

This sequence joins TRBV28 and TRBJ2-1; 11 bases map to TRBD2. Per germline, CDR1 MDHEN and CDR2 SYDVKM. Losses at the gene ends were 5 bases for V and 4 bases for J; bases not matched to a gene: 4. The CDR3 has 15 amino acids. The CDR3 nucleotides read TGTGCCAGCAGTCCGAGACTAGCGGGGTACAATGAGCAGTTCTTC. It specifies CASSPRLAGYNEQFF.

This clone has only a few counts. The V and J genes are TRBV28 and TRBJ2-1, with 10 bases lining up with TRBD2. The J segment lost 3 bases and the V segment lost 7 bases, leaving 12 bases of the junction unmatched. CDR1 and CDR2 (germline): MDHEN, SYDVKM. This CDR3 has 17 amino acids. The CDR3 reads CASTPPLAGVSYNEQFF. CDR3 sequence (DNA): TGTGCCAGCACCCCCCCCCTAGCGGGAGTTAGCTACAATGAGCAGTTCTTC.

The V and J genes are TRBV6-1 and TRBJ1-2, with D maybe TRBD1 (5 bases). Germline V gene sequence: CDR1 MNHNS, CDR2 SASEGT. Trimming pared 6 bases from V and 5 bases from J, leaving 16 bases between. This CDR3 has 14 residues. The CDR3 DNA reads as TGTGCCAGCAGGGACCCCGGGACTCAATATGGCTACACCTTC. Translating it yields CASRDPGTQYGYTF.

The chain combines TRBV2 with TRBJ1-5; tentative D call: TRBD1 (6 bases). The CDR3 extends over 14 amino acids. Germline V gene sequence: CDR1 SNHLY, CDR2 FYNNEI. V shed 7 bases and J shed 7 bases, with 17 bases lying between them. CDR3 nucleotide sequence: TGTGCCAGCATGTGGAACAGGGCCTCCCAGCCCCAGCATTTT. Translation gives CASMWNRASQPQHF.

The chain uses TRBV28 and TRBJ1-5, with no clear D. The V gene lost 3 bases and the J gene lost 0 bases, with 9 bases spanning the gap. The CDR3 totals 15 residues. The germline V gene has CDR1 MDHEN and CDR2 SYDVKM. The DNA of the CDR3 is TGTGCCAGCAGTTTGGAGTATTATAGCAATCAGCCCCAGCATTTT. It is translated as CASSLEYYSNQPQHF.

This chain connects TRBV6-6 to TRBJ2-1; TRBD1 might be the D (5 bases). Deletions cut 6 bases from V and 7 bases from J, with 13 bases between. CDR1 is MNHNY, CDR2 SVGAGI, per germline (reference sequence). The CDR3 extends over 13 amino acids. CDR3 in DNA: TGTGCCAGCAGCCTAGGGGAACCGAATGAGCAGTTCTTC. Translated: CASSLGEPNEQFF.

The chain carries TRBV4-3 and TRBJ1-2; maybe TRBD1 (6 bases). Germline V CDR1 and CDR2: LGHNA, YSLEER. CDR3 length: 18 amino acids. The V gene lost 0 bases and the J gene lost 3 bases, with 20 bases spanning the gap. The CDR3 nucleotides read TGCGCCAGCAGCCAAGACCTAGGGACAACGAACCTTCACTATGGCTACACCTTC. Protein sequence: CASSQDLGTTNLHYGYTF.

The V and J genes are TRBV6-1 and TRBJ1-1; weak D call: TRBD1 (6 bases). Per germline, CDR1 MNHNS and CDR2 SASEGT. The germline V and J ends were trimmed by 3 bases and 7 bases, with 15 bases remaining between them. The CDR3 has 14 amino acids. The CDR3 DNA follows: TGTGCCAGCAGTGAGGGGGACACCAAATTTGAAGCTTTCTTT. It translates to CASSEGDTKFEAFF.

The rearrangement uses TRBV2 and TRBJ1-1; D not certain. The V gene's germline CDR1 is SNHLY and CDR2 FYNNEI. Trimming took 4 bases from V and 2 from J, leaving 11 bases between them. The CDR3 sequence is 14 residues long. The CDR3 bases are TGTGCCAGCAGTGCTATCGGGGTTAACACTGAAGCTTTCTTT. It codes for CASSAIGVNTEAFF.

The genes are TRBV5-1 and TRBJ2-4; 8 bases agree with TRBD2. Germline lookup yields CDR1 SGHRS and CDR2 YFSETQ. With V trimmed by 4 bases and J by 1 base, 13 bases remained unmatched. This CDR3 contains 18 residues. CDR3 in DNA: TGCGCCAGCAGCGTACAACCCGGGACTAGTGGCGCCAAAAACATTCAGTACTTC. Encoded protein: CASSVQPGTSGAKNIQYF.

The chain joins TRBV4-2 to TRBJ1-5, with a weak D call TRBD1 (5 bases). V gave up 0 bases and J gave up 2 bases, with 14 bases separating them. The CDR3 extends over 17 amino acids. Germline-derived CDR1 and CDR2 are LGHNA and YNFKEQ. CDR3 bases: TGTGCCAGCAGCCAAGATCCGGGGGAGTGGGGCAATCAGCCCCAGCATTTT. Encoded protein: CASSQDPGEWGNQPQHF.

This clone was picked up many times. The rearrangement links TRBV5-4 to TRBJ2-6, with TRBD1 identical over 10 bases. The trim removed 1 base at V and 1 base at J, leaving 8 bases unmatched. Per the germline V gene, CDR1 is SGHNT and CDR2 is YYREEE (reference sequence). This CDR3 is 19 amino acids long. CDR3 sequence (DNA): TGTGCCAGCAGCTTGAACCGGGACAGGGGTCGATCTGGGGCCAACGTCCTGACTTTC. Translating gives CASSLNRDRGRSGANVLTF.

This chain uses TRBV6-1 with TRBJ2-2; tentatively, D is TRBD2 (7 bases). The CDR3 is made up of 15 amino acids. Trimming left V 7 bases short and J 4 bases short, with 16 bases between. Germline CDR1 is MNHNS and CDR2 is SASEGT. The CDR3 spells CASILHGGLTGELFF. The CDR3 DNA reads TGTGCCAGCATCTTGCACGGGGGGCTCACCGGGGAGCTGTTTTTT.

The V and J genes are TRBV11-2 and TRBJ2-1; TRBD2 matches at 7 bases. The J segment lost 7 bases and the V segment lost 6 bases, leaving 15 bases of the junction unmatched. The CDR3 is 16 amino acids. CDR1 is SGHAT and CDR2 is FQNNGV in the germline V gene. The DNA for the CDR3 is TGTGCCAGCAGGGGTAGGGCGGGAGTGGTCGGGAATGAGCAGTTCTTC. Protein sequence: CASRGRAGVVGNEQFF. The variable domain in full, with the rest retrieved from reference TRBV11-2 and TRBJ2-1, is EAGVAQSPRYKIIEKRQSVAFWCNPISGHATLYWYQQILGQGPKLLIQFQNNGVVDDSQLPKDRFSAERLKGVDSTLKIQPAKLEDSAVYLCASRGRAGVVGNEQFFGPGTRLTVL.

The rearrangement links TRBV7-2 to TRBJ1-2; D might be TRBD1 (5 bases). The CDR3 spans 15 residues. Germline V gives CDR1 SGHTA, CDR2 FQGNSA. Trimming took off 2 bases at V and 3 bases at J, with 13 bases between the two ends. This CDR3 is CASSLLGGGDYGYTF. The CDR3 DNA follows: TGTGCCAGCAGCTTACTCGGGGGAGGAGACTATGGCTACACCTTC.

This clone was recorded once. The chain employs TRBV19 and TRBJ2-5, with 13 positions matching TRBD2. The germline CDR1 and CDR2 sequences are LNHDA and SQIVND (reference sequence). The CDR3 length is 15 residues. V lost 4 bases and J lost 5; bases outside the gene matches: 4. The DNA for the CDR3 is TGTGCCAGTAGTACGACTAGCGGGAGGAGGGAGACCCAGTACTTC. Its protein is CASSTTSGRRETQYF.

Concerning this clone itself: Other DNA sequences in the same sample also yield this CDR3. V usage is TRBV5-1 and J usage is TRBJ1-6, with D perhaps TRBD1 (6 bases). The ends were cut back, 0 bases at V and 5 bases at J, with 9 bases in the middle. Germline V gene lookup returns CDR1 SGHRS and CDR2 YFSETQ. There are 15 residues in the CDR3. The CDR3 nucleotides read TGCGCCAGCAGCTTGGTGCCAGGGGATAATTCACCCCTCCACTTT. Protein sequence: CASSLVPGDNSPLHF. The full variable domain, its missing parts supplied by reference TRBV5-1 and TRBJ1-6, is KAGVTQTPRYLIKTRGQQVTLSCSPISGHRSVSWYQQTPGQGLQFLFEYFSETQRNKGNFPGRFSGRQFSNSRSEMNVSTLELGDSALYLCASSLVPGDNSPLHFGNGTRLTVT.

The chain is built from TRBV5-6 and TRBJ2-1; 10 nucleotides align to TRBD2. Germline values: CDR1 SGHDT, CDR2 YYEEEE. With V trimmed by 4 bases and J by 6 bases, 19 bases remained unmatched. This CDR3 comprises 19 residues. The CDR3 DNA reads TGTGCCAGCAGCCCTCCAAGCGGGGTCCTAGCGGGAGTTTCCAATGAGCAGTTCTTC. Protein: CASSPPSGVLAGVSNEQFF.

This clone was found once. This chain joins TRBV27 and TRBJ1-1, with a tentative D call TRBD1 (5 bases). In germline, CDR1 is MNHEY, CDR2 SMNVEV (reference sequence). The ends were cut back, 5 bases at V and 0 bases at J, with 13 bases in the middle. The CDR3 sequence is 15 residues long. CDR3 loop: CASSPLGQLNTEAFF. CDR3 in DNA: TGTGCCAGCAGTCCTTTGGGGCAGTTGAACACTGAAGCTTTCTTT.

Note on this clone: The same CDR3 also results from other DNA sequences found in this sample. The CDR3 nucleotides read TGCGCCAGCAGCTCCGGACTAGCGGGGCCTAGCACAGATACGCAGTATTTT. Translating it yields CASSSGLAGPSTDTQYF. The chain recombines TRBV5-1 with TRBJ2-3; TRBD2 agrees at 12 bases. The germline V gene has CDR1 SGHRS and CDR2 YFSETQ. This CDR3 spans 17 amino acids. The V segment lost 3 bases and the J segment 0 bases; nucleotides outside the gene matches: 5.

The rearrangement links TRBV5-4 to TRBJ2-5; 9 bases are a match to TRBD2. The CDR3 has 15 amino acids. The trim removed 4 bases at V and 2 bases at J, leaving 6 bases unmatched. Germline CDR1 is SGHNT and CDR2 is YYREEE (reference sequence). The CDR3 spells CASSLPGLAQETQYF. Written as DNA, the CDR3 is TGTGCCAGCAGCCTACCGGGACTAGCTCAAGAGACCCAGTACTTC.

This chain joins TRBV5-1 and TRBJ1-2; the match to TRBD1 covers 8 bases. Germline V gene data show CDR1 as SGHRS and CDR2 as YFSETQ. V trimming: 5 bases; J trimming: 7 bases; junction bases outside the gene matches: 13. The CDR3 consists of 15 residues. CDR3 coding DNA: TGCGCCAGCAGTCCGTGGACAGGGCCGGGGAGTGGCTACACCTTC. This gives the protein CASSPWTGPGSGYTF.

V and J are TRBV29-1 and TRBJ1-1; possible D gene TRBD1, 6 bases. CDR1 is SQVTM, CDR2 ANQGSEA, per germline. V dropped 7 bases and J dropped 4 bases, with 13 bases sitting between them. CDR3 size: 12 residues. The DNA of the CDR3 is TGCAGCGGGGGGAAGACAGGCACTGAAGCTTTCTTT. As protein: CSGGKTGTEAFF.

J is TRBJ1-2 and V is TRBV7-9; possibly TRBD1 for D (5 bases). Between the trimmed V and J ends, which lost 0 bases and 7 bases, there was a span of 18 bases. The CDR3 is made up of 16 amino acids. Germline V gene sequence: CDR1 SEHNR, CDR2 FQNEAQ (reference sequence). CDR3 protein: CASSLASLARASGYTF. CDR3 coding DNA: TGTGCCAGCAGCTTAGCTTCGTTAGCCAGGGCGAGTGGCTACACCTTC.

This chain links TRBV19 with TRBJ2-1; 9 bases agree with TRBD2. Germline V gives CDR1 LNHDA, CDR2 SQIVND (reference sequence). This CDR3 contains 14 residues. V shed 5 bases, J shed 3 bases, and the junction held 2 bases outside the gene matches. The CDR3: CASSAGGDYNEQFF. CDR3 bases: TGTGCCAGTAGTGCGGGGGGGGACTACAATGAGCAGTTCTTC. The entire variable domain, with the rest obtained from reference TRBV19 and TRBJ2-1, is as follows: DGGITQSPKYLFRKEGQNVTLSCEQNLNHDAMYWYRQDPGQGLRLIYYSQIVNDFQKGDIAEGYSVSREKKESFPLTVTSAQKNPTAFYLCASSAGGDYNEQFFGPGTRLTVL.

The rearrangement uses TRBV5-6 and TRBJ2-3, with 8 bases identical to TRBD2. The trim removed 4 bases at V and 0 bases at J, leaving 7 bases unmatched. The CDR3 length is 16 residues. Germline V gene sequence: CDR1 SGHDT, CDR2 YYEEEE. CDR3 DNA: TGTGCCAGCAGCGCAACTAGCGGAGGTAGCACAGATACGCAGTATTTT. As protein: CASSATSGGSTDTQYF.

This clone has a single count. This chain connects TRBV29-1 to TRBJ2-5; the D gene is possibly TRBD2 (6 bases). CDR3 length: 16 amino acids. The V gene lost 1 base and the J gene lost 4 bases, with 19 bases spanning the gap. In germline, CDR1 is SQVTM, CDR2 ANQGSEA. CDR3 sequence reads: CSVEGPAGKPVETQYF. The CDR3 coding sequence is TGCAGCGTTGAAGGGCCTGCGGGAAAGCCAGTAGAGACCCAGTACTTC.